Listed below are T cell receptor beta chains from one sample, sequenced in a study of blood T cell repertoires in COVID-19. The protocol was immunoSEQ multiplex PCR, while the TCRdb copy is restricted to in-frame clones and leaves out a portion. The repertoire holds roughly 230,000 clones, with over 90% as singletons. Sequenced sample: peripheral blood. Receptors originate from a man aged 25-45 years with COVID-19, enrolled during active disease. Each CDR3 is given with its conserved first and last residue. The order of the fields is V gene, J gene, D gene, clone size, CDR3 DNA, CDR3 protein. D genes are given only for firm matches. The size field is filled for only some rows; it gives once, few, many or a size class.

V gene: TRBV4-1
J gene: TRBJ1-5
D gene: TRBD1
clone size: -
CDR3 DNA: TGCGCCAGCAGCCAAGACGGACAGGGGGCATCGGACAATCAGCCCCAGCATTTT
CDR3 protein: CASSQDGQGASDNQPQHF

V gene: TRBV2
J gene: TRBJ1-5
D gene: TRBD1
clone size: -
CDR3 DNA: TGTGCCAGCAGGGGACAGGGCAATAGCAATCAGCCCCAGCATTTT
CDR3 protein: CASRGQGNSNQPQHF

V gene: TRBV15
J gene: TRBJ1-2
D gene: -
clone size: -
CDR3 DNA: TGTGCCACCAGCAATGGAGTGGACTATGGCTACACCTTC
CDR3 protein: CATSNGVDYGYTF

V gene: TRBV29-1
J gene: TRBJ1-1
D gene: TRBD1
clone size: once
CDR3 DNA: TGCAGCGTTGGAGGGACAGGGATCAACACTGAAGCTTTCTTT
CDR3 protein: CSVGGTGINTEAFF

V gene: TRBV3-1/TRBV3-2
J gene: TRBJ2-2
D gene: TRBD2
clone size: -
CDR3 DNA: TGTGCCAGCCGTCTGGCGGGGGGGAACACCGGGGAGCTGTTTTTT
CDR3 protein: CASRLAGGNTGELFF

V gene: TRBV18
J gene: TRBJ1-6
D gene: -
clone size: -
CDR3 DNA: TGTGCCAGCTCACCACCCCAGGGACTGAATTCACCCCTCCACTTT
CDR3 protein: CASSPPQGLNSPLHF

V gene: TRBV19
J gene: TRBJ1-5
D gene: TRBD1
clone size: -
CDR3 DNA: TGTGCCAGTAATGACAGGGGTAATCAGCCCCAGCATTTT
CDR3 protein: CASNDRGNQPQHF

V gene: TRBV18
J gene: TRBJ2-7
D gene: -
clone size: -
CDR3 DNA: TGTGCCAGCTCACCTGATCAGTTCTACGAGCAGTACTTC
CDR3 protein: CASSPDQFYEQYF

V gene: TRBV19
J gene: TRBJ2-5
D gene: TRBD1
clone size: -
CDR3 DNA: TGTGCCAGTAGCTTCCAGGGGCGGACAGGGGGGTTTGAGACCCAGTACTTC
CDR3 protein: CASSFQGRTGGFETQYF

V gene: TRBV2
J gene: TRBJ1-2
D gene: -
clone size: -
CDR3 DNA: TGTGCCAGCAGTGAAGGGGTGGGGGCAGGGTATGGCTACACCTTC
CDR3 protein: CASSEGVGAGYGYTF

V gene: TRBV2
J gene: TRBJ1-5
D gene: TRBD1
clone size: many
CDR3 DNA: TGTGCCAGCAGTTTTACAGGGGATCAGCCCCAGCATTTT
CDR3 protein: CASSFTGDQPQHF

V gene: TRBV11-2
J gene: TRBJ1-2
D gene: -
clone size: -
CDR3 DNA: TGTGCCAGCAGCTTAGAAGGGGGGGCGAGCTATGGCTACACCTTC
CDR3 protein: CASSLEGGASYGYTF

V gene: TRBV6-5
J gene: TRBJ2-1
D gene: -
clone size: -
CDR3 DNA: TGTGCCAGCAGTTACTCGTATGACAATAGCAGGGATGAGCAGTTCTTC
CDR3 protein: CASSYSYDNSRDEQFF

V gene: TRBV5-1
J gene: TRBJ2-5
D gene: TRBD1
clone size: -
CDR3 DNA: TGCGCCAGCAGCTTATGGGACAGCGAAGAGACCCAGTACTTC
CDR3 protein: CASSLWDSEETQYF

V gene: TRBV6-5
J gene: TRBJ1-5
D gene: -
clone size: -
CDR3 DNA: TGTGCCAGCAGTCGGGAGGGAAGCAATCAGCCCCAGCATTTT
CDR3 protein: CASSREGSNQPQHF

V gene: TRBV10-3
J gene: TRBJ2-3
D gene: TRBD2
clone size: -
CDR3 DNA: TGTGCCATCAGGTCGACTAGCGGGGGGGGTACAGATACGCAGTATTTT
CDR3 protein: CAIRSTSGGGTDTQYF

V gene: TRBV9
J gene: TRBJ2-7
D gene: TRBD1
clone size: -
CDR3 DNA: TGTGCCAGCAGCGTCCGGGGACAGGGTGGAAAAAACGAGCAGTACTTC
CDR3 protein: CASSVRGQGGKNEQYF

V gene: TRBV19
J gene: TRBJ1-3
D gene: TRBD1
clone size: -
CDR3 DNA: TGTGCCAGTAGTTTCGGGACAGGGGGACCTGGAAACACCATATATTTT
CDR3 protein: CASSFGTGGPGNTIYF

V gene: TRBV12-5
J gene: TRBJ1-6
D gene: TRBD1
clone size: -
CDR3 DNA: TGTGCTAGTGGGGGGACAGTAACTCCGAAGGGAGGCTCCTATAATTCACCCCTCCACTTT
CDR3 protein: CASGGTVTPKGGSYNSPLHF

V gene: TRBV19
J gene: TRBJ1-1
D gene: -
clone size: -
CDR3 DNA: TGTGCCAGTAGGGTGGGGGGAGTTACTGAAGCTTTCTTT
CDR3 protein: CASRVGGVTEAFF